These 13 T cell receptor beta chains were all obtained from the same sample, sequenced in a study of blood T cell repertoires in COVID-19 (TCRdb year 2020). The protocol used for the library was the immunoSEQ multiplex PCR assay. TCRdb took this table from immuneACCESS and kept in-frame rearrangements with V and J called. Such tables lack part of the clones; where checked against another copy, unresolved V genes explain under half of the gap, and the rest is unexplained. This sample comprises over 250,000 clones, 85% of them detected only once. About an eighth of the sample is taken by the ten largest. Material: peripheral blood. Receptors were obtained from a human donor in a cohort sampled during active COVID-19.

The V gene is TRBV6-6, the J gene TRBJ1-1, with 12 bases identical to TRBD1. The V segment lost 3 bases and the J segment 10 bases; nucleotides outside the gene matches: 6. The length of the CDR3 is 14 residues. Germline values: CDR1 MNHNY, CDR2 SVGAGI (reference sequence). The CDR3 sequence is CASSYKGQGAGAFF. The DNA of the CDR3 is TGTGCCAGCAGTTATAAGGGACAGGGGGCGGGAGCTTTCTTT.

The table lists this clone with a count of one. The chain links TRBV3-1 (or the pseudogene TRBV3-2) to TRBJ2-1, with 13 bases that match TRBD2. J lost 1 base, V lost 6 bases, and 6 bases had no gene match. The CDR3 loop spans 17 amino acids. CDR1 is LGHDT and CDR2 is YNNKEL in the germline V gene (reference sequence). The chain's CDR3 is CASSPTSGRASYNEQFF. The CDR3 DNA follows: TGTGCCAGCAGTCCAACTAGCGGGAGGGCTTCCTACAATGAGCAGTTCTTC.

This chain links TRBV7-9 with TRBJ2-1; D possibly corresponds to TRBD2 (6 bases). Germline assignment: CDR1 SEHNR and CDR2 FQNEAQ (reference sequence). The CDR3 runs 15 residues. V gave up 2 bases and J gave up 2 bases, with 10 bases separating them. CDR3 bases: TGTGCCAGCAGCTTACGACTAGGGGCCTACAATGAGCAGTTCTTC. Translation: CASSLRLGAYNEQFF.

This clone was picked up a small number of times. The genes are TRBV11-1 and TRBJ2-5, with 10 nucleotides matching TRBD1. This CDR3 comprises 15 residues. Germline-derived CDR1 and CDR2 are SGHAT and FQDESV (reference sequence). J gave up 2 bases and V 5 bases, and 5 bases lay outside the gene matches. CDR3 amino acids: CASSEGQGIQETQYF. The CDR3, as DNA: TGTGCCAGCAGCGAGGGACAGGGGATACAAGAGACCCAGTACTTC. Filled out from reference TRBV11-1 and TRBJ2-5, the complete variable domain reads EAEVAQSPRYKITEKSQAVAFWCDPISGHATLYWYRQILGQGPELLVQFQDESVVDDSQLPKDRFSAERLKGVDSTLKIQPAELGDSAMYLCASSEGQGIQETQYFGPGTRLLVL.

J is TRBJ1-2 and V is TRBV7-9; D might be TRBD1 (6 bases). The germline V and J ends were trimmed by 6 bases and 8 bases, with 22 bases remaining between them. Germline-derived CDR1 and CDR2 are SEHNR and FQNEAQ (reference sequence). The CDR3 is 15 amino acids. The CDR3 DNA follows: TGTGCCAGCAGTTTAAGAATTGTACAGGGTGAAGGCTACACCTTC. This codes for CASSLRIVQGEGYTF. The full variable domain, with the rest looked up from reference TRBV7-9 and TRBJ1-2, is DTGVSQNPRHKITKRGQNVTFRCDPISEHNRLYWYRQTLGQGPEFLTYFQNEAQLEKSRLLSDRFSAERPKGSFSTLEIQRTEQGDSAMYLCASSLRIVQGEGYTFGSGTRLTVV.

In its sample, this clone was seen a few times. The V call is TRBV4-2, the J call TRBJ2-4; TRBD1 agrees at 7 bases. Looked up from germline, CDR1 is LGHNA and CDR2 is YNFKEQ. This CDR3 region has 14 residues. Trimming removed 4 bases from V and 5 bases from J; junction bases left unmatched: 5. CDR3 in DNA: TGTGCCAGCAGCCTGAGAAGGGGGCAAAACATTCAGTACTTC. Translated, it gives CASSLRRGQNIQYF.

V usage is TRBV7-2 and J usage is TRBJ2-1, with D possibly matching TRBD2 (5 bases). The CDR3 length is 15 residues. V lost 0 bases, J lost 9 bases, and 15 bases lay in between. Per the germline V gene, CDR1 is SGHTA and CDR2 is FQGNSA. This CDR3 reads CASSLAGSPSGEQFF. Written as DNA, the CDR3 is TGTGCCAGCAGCTTAGCAGGGAGCCCCTCGGGTGAGCAGTTCTTC.

Note on this clone: One junction end disagrees with the germline gene, perhaps due to a read error. This chain links TRBV28 with TRBJ1-5; D unresolved. Germline CDR1 MDHEN, CDR2 SYDVKM. CDR3 length: 13 residues. CDR3 DNA sequence: TGTGCCAGCAGGATTACGGGGAATCGGCCCCAGCATTTT. It is translated as CASRITGNRPQHF.

The chain is built from TRBV25-1 and TRBJ2-1; TRBD2 matches at 7 bases. The germline V gene has CDR1 MGHDK and CDR2 SYGVNS. The trim removed 6 bases at V and 9 bases at J, leaving 8 bases unmatched. This CDR3 comprises 13 residues. CDR3 nucleotides: TGTGCCAGCAGAGATGGCGGGAGCATTGAGCAGTTCTTC. It codes for CASRDGGSIEQFF.

The chain is built from TRBV18 and TRBJ1-1; TRBD1 matches 7 bases. J was trimmed by 4 bases and V by 2 bases; bases with no gene match: 7. Germline V CDR1 and CDR2: KGHSH, LQKENI. This CDR3 comprises 15 residues. As DNA, the CDR3 is TGTGCCAGCTCACCAAGCGGACAGGCCCCCACTGAAGCTTTCTTT. This codes for CASSPSGQAPTEAFF.

V gene TRBV24-1 combines with J gene TRBJ2-7; D perhaps matches TRBD1 (5 bases). Germline V gives CDR1 KGHDR, CDR2 SFDVKD. The CDR3 length is 13 residues. V was pared by 5 bases and J by 3 bases, with 10 bases between. CDR3 DNA sequence: TGTGCCACCAGTGGGGTAGGGGACTACGAGCAGTACTTC. It encodes CATSGVGDYEQYF.

The chain carries TRBV5-1 and TRBJ2-5, with D maybe TRBD1 (6 bases). Per germline, CDR1 SGHRS and CDR2 YFSETQ. Trimming took 7 bases from V and 1 from J, leaving 14 bases between them. The CDR3 has 14 residues. CDR3 in amino acids: CASYPQGPQETQYF. The DNA of the CDR3 is TGCGCCAGCTACCCTCAGGGGCCCCAAGAGACCCAGTACTTC.

The chain combines TRBV4-2 with TRBJ2-1; 7 bases agree with TRBD2. V was pared by 0 bases and J by 15 bases, with 14 bases of the junction left unmatched. The germline CDR1 and CDR2 sequences are LGHNA and YNFKEQ. The CDR3 is 15 residues long. The CDR3 loop reads CASSQDRALTSVAFF. The CDR3 nucleotides read TGTGCCAGCAGCCAAGATCGGGCCCTCACTAGCGTTGCGTTCTTC.